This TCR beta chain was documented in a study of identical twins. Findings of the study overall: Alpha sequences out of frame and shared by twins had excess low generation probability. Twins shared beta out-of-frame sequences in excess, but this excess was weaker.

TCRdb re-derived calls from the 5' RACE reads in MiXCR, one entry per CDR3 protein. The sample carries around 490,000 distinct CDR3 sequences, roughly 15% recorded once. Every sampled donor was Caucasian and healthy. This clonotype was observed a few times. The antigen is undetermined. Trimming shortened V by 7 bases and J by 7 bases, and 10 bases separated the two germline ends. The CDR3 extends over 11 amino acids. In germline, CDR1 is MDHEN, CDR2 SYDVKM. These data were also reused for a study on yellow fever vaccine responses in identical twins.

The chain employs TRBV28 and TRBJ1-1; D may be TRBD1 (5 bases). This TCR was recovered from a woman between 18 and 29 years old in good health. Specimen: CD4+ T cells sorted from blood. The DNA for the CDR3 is TGTGCCAGCAAACGGGGGTATGAAGCTTTCTTT. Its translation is CASKRGYEAFF. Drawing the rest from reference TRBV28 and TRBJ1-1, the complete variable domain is DVKVTQSSRYLVKRTGEKVFLECVQDMDHENMFWYRQDPGLGLRLIYFSYDVKMKEKGDIPEGYSVSREKKERFSLILESASTNQTSMYLCASKRGYEAFFGQGTRLTVV.